These T cell receptor beta chains were read from a single sample in a study of T cell changes during pregnancy in multiple sclerosis. TCRdb's copy holds only in-frame clones and misses some; the assay was immunoSEQ multiplex PCR. Here the sample spans tens of thousands of clones, about nine tenths being singletons. Here the sequenced sample was CD4+ T cells from peripheral blood mononuclear cells, taken after pregnancy. The origin of the receptors is a female donor with multiple sclerosis, enrolled in a pregnancy study. Both conserved end residues are part of each CDR3. A D gene is named only where the DNA matches it firmly. Only some rows state a clone size, as once, few, many or a class for expanded clones.

J	D	V	size	CDR3	DNA
TRBJ1-1	-	TRBV7-6	-	CASSPQPQGTNTEAFF	TGTGCCAGCAGCCCGCAACCACAGGGTACGAACACTGAAGCTTTCTTT
TRBJ1-5	-	TRBV16	-	CASSQSRIEGNQPQHF	TGTGCCAGCAGCCAATCAAGGATAGAGGGCAATCAGCCCCAGCATTTT
TRBJ2-1	-	TRBV5-1	-	CASSLDGGEQFF	TGCGCCAGCAGCTTGGATGGGGGGGAGCAGTTCTTC
TRBJ2-2	-	TRBV30	-	CAWSRGGPGELFF	TGTGCCTGGAGTCGGGGAGGCCCCGGGGAGCTGTTTTTT
TRBJ1-1	-	TRBV6-1	-	CASRGQGGQNTEAFF	TGTGCCAGCAGGGGTCAGGGCGGCCAGAACACTGAAGCTTTCTTT
TRBJ2-1	TRBD2	TRBV4-3	-	CASSQASGDHNEQFF	TGCGCCAGCAGCCAGGCTAGCGGGGATCACAATGAGCAGTTCTTC
TRBJ2-5	TRBD1	TRBV7-9	-	CASSTRQGALETQYF	TGTGCCAGCAGCACCCGACAGGGGGCGTTAGAGACCCAGTACTTC
TRBJ2-3	-	TRBV5-6	few	CASSFAGSSDTQYF	TGTGCCAGCAGCTTCGCTGGTAGCTCAGATACGCAGTATTTT
TRBJ1-2	-	TRBV20-1	-	CSARAALFYTF	TGCAGTGCTAGGGCTGCCCTTTTTTACACCTTC
TRBJ2-3	TRBD2	TRBV6-5	-	CASRETGGGTDTQYF	TGTGCCAGCAGGGAAACGGGGGGGGGCACAGATACGCAGTATTTT
TRBJ1-5	-	TRBV7-2	few	CASSFDRSNQPQHF	TGTGCCAGCAGCTTCGACAGAAGCAATCAGCCCCAGCATTTT
TRBJ2-7	TRBD1	TRBV11-3	-	CASSLTGAAEQYF	TGTGCCAGCAGCTTGACAGGGGCAGCCGAGCAGTACTTC
TRBJ1-1	-	TRBV5-4	-	CASSPIQGPNTEAFF	TGTGCCAGCAGCCCGATACAGGGCCCGAACACTGAAGCTTTCTTT
TRBJ2-7	TRBD1	TRBV18	-	CASSPRTGTGILYEQYF	TGTGCCAGCTCACCACGGACCGGGACAGGAATTTTATACGAGCAGTACTTC
TRBJ2-1	-	TRBV29-1	-	CSVLFGTRSYNEQFF	TGCAGCGTCCTCTTCGGGACTCGCTCCTACAATGAGCAGTTCTTC
TRBJ1-5	-	TRBV7-8	-	CASSLDQGLGWSQPQHF	TGTGCCAGCAGCTTAGATCAGGGACTAGGCTGGAGCCAGCCCCAGCATTTT
TRBJ2-3	TRBD2	TRBV7-9	once	CASSLARSGGADYTQYF	TGTGCCAGCAGCTTAGCCCGTAGCGGGGGGGCCGACTATACGCAGTATTTT
TRBJ1-3	-	TRBV18	-	CASSPLPDRRGGNTIYF	TGTGCCAGCTCACCGCTCCCGGACAGACGGGGTGGAAACACCATATATTTT
TRBJ2-7	TRBD2	TRBV4-3	-	CASSQVGSSGAQYF	TGCGCCAGCAGCCAAGTAGGATCCAGCGGGGCTCAGTACTTC
TRBJ2-7	TRBD1	TRBV7-2	-	CASKKTGGNEQYF	TGTGCCAGCAAAAAGACAGGGGGGAACGAGCAGTACTTC
TRBJ1-2	-	TRBV6-5	-	CASMGVAEGYGYTF	TGTGCCAGCATGGGGGTAGCGGAGGGTTATGGCTACACCTTC
TRBJ2-7	TRBD2	TRBV6-6	once	CASSPSQAGADEQYF	TGTGCCAGCAGCCCGAGTCAAGCGGGGGCCGACGAGCAGTACTTC
TRBJ1-2	-	TRBV19	many	CASKTVNYGYTF	TGTGCCAGTAAAACAGTTAACTATGGCTACACCTTC
TRBJ2-6	TRBD1	TRBV9	-	CASSVVPTGVSGANVLTF	TGTGCCAGCAGCGTAGTCCCAACAGGGGTCTCTGGGGCCAACGTCCTGACTTTC
TRBJ1-4	TRBD1	TRBV14	-	CASSVTGGSGEKLFF	TGTGCCAGCAGCGTAACAGGGGGCTCGGGTGAAAAACTGTTTTTT
TRBJ2-1	TRBD2	TRBV11-3	once	CASSLGLAGGYNEQFF	TGTGCCAGCAGCTTAGGACTAGCGGGGGGATACAATGAGCAGTTCTTC
TRBJ2-3	TRBD2	TRBV4-1	-	CASSQTSGGGDTQYF	TGCGCCAGCAGCCAAACTAGCGGGGGAGGAGATACGCAGTATTTT
TRBJ1-3	-	TRBV7-3	-	CASSLMGGGNTIYF	TGTGCCAGCAGCCTTATGGGGGGGGGAAACACCATATATTTT
TRBJ1-2	-	TRBV19	once	CASSALSGGAVDYGYTF	TGTGCCAGTAGTGCATTGTCGGGGGGGGCGGTCGACTATGGCTACACCTTC
TRBJ2-3	-	TRBV5-1	-	CASTLPAARDTQYF	TGCGCCAGCACCCTCCCCGCCGCGCGAGATACGCAGTATTTT
TRBJ1-6	TRBD1	TRBV20-1	-	CSAREIGTVLF	TGCAGTGCTAGAGAAATCGGGACAGTCCTCTTT
TRBJ1-1	-	TRBV5-1	-	CASSPGAGFPEAFF	TGCGCCAGCAGCCCGGGAGCAGGGTTCCCTGAAGCTTTCTTT
TRBJ2-1	TRBD1	TRBV10-3	-	CAISRDRGYNEQFF	TGTGCCATCAGTAGGGACAGGGGGTACAATGAGCAGTTCTTC